The following is a T cell receptor (beta chain) sequence with its context. What it binds is unknown. This sample was included in a study of shared clonotypes between healthy human individuals. Study in general: Three CD4 naive, three CD4 memory, two CD8 naive and one CD8 memory plate were used per donor.

Repertoires were generated with immunoSEQ multiplex PCR, while TCRdb's copy carries only in-frame clones and drops some. The data hold around 700,000 clones, with 92% observed a single time. Naive CD8 cells, CD45RO-negative and positively selected for CCR7, excluded terminally differentiated effector memory CD45RA+ cells. Study-level points and caveats: Sampling covered blood only; tissue repertoires likely differ.

The clonotype originates from a man aged 25 to 40 in good health. Sequencing was carried out using naive CD8+ T cells sorted from blood.

CDR3 amino acids: CASSLLGVQETQYF. CDR3 DNA sequence: TGTGCCAGCAGCCTACTAGGGGTTCAAGAGACCCAGTACTTC. The chain is built from TRBV5-3 and TRBJ2-5; D is possibly TRBD1 or TRBD2 (5 bases each). TRBV5-3 is assigned to the ORF class and has an uncertain function. Trimming stripped 8 bases from V and 2 bases from J, with 16 bases between. This CDR3 region has 14 residues.